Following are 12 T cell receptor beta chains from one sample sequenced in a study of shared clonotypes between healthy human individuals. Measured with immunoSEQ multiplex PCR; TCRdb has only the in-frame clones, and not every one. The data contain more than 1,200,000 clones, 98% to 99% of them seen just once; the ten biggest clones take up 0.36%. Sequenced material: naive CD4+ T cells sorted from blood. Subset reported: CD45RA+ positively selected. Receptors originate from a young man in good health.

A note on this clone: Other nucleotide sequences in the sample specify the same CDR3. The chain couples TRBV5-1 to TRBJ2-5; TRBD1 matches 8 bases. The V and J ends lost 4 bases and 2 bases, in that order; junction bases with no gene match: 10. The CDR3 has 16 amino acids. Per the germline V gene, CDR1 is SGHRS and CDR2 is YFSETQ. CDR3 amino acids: CASSLAGTGGQETQYF. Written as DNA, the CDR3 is TGCGCCAGCAGCCTTGCAGGGACAGGAGGGCAAGAGACCCAGTACTTC.

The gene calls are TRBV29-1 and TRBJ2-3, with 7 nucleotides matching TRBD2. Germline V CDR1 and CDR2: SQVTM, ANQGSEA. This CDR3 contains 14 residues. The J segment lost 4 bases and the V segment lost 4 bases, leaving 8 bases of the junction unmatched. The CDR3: CSVVGGSGPDTQYF. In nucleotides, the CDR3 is TGCAGCGTTGTTGGCGGGAGTGGCCCAGATACGCAGTATTTT.

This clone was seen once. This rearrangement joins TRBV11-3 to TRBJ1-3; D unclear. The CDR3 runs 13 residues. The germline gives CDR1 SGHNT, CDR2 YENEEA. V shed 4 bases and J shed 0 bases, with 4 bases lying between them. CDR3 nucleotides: TGTGCCAGCAGCTCTACCTCTGGAAACACCATATATTTT. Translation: CASSSTSGNTIYF.

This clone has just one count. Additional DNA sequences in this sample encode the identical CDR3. CDR3 sequence reads: CASSFDSEETQYF. CDR3 DNA: TGCGCCAGCAGCTTTGACAGTGAAGAGACCCAGTACTTC. The rearrangement uses TRBV5-1 and TRBJ2-5; D may be TRBD1 (5 bases). The CDR3 length is 13 residues. The germline gives CDR1 SGHRS, CDR2 YFSETQ. The ends were cut back, 2 bases at V and 3 bases at J, with 8 bases in the middle.

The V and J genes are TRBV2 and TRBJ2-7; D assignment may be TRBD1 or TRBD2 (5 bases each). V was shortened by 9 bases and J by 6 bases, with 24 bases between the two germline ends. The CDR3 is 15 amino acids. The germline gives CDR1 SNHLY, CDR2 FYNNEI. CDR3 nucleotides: TGTGCCAGTCTTCCCCATCGAGAGGGACCGGGCGAGCAGTACTTC. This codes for CASLPHREGPGEQYF.

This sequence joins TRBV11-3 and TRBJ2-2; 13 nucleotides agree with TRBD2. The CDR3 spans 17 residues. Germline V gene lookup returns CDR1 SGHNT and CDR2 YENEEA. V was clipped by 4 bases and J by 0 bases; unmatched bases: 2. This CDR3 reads CASSSGLAGANTGELFF. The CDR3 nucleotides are TGTGCCAGCAGCTCCGGACTAGCGGGGGCGAACACCGGGGAGCTGTTTTTT.

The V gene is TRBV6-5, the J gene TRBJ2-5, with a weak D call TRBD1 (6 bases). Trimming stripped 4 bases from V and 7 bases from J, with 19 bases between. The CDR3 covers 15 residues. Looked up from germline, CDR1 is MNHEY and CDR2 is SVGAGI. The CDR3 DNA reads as TGTGCCAGCAGTTTCACAGGGTTCCTGGGAAGGACCCAGTACTTC. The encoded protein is CASSFTGFLGRTQYF.

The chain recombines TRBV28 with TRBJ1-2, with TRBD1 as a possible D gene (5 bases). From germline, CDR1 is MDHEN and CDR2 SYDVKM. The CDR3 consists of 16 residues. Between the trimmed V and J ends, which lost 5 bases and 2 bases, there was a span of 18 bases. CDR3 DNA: TGTGCCAGCAGTGGCAGGGTTTTGTCATCCAACTATGGCTACACCTTC. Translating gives CASSGRVLSSNYGYTF.

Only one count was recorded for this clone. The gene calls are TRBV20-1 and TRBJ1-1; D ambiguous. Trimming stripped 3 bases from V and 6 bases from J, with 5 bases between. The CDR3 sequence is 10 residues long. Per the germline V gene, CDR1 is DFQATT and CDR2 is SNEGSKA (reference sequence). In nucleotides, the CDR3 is TGCAGTGCTAGGCCCTCTGAAGCTTTCTTT. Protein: CSARPSEAFF.

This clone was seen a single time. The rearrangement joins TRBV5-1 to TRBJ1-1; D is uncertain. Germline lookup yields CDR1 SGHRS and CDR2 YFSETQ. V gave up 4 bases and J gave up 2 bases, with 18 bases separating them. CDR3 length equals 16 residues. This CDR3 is CASSNQTARPNTEAFF. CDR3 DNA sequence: TGCGCCAGCAGCAACCAAACGGCCAGACCTAACACTGAAGCTTTCTTT.

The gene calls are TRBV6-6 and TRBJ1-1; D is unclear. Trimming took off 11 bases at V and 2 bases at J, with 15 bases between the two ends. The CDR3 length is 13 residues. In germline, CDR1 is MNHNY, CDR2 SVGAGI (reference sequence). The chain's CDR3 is CARFSGENTEAFF. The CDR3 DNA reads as TGTGCCCGCTTCTCCGGCGAAAACACTGAAGCTTTCTTT.

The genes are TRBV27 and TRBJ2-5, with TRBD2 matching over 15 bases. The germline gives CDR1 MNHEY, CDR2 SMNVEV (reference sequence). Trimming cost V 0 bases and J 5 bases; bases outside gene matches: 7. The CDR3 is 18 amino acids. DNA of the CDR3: TGTGCCAGCAGTTTATCGCGGGGGACTAGCGGGAGGTTGGAGACCCAGTACTTC. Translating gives CASSLSRGTSGRLETQYF.